The 3 T cell receptor beta chains given below trace back to one sample, sequenced in a study of blood T cell repertoires in COVID-19. Method: immunoSEQ multiplex PCR; TCRdb's copy keeps in-frame clones and lacks some. This sample carries tens of thousands of clones, more than 85% of them seen once, and the ten largest clones take 5% to 6.5%. The sequenced sample was peripheral blood. The receptors derive from an elderly man in a cohort sampled during active COVID-19.

The V gene is TRBV5-6, the J gene TRBJ2-3, with TRBD2 matching over 9 bases. Trimming cost V 4 bases and J 5 bases; bases outside gene matches: 11. CDR1 and CDR2 (germline): SGHDT, YYEEEE. The CDR3 covers 16 residues. The CDR3 region is CASSPMGGRAIDTQYF. CDR3 bases: TGTGCCAGCAGCCCGATGGGCGGGAGGGCGATAGATACGCAGTATTTT.

The rearrangement uses TRBV6-5 and TRBJ2-5; D uncertain. This CDR3 has 12 amino acids. Trimming removed 10 bases from V and 2 bases from J, with 11 bases in between. Germline CDR1 reads MNHEY; CDR2 reads SVGAGI. The CDR3 sequence is CATTTEQETQYF. Here the CDR3 DNA reads TGTGCCACAACGACTGAACAAGAGACCCAGTACTTC.

The V call is TRBV15, the J call TRBJ2-4; 8 bases align to TRBD1. The CDR3 length is 15 residues. The V and J ends lost 3 bases and 16 bases, in that order; junction bases with no gene match: 17. Germline CDR1 reads LNHNV; CDR2 reads YYDKDF (reference sequence). In DNA, the CDR3 is TGTGCCACCAGCAGGGATACCGGGCAGGGGGCAATAGTCTACTTC. It is translated as CATSRDTGQGAIVYF.